The 30 T cell receptor beta chains below come from one sample, sequenced in a study of blood T cell repertoires in COVID-19. Assay: immunoSEQ multiplex PCR; the TCRdb copy retains only in-frame clones and omits some. Of around 300,000 clones in the sample, approximately 86% are singletons; the top ten hold more than 7.5%. Source material: peripheral blood. All receptors derive from a young man with active or convalescent COVID-19.

The chain carries TRBV4-1 and TRBJ2-7, with 12 bases matching TRBD1. V lost 4 bases and J lost 6; bases outside the gene matches: 7. The germline gives CDR1 MGHRA, CDR2 YSYEKL. The CDR3 has 15 residues. CDR3 nucleotides: TGCGCCAGCAGCCCTCCGGGACAGGGGGCTTTCGAGCAGTACTTC. This translates into CASSPPGQGAFEQYF.

The chain links TRBV5-3 to TRBJ2-3; 8 nucleotides align to TRBD1. TRBV5-3 is an open reading frame whose function is uncertain. Trimming removed 0 bases from V and 4 bases from J; junction bases left unmatched: 10. The CDR3 consists of 17 residues. The CDR3 nucleotides are TGTGCCAGAAGCTTGGTCCAGGGGGCCTGGTCGGCAGATACGCAGTATTTT. It translates to CARSLVQGAWSADTQYF.

This sequence joins TRBV9 and TRBJ1-2; D is possibly TRBD1 (6 bases). This CDR3 is built from 15 residues. Trimming took 4 bases from V and 1 from J, leaving 14 bases between them. Germline assignment: CDR1 SGDLS and CDR2 YYNGEE. CDR3 loop: CASSTDGQFNYGYTF. CDR3 nucleotides: TGTGCCAGCAGCACAGACGGACAGTTTAACTATGGCTACACCTTC.

J is TRBJ2-7 and V is TRBV4-1; no definite D call. V was cut by 0 bases and J by 2 bases, with 11 bases left in between. Germline lookup yields CDR1 MGHRA and CDR2 YSYEKL. The CDR3 is 15 residues long. The CDR3 nucleotides read TGCGCCAGCAGCCAAGACCAGGCCGTAGCCTACGAGCAGTACTTC. Protein sequence: CASSQDQAVAYEQYF.

The V call is TRBV7-9, the J call TRBJ1-2, with TRBD1 matching over 8 bases. Germline CDR1 reads SEHNR; CDR2 reads FQNEAQ (reference sequence). The CDR3 sequence is 16 residues long. Unmatched junction bases numbered 10, after V lost 4 bases and J lost 3 bases. The CDR3 loop is CASSSTGTGPYYGYTF. The CDR3 nucleotides read TGTGCCAGCAGCTCCACCGGGACAGGACCTTACTATGGCTACACCTTC.

V gene TRBV6-1 combines with J gene TRBJ1-3; D unclear. V lost 5 bases to trimming and J lost 0 bases, with 8 bases between them. Germline loops: CDR1 MNHNS, CDR2 SASEGT. CDR3 size: 14 residues. CDR3 protein: CASSTAFSGNTIYF. The CDR3 bases are TGTGCCAGCAGTACAGCCTTCTCTGGAAACACCATATATTTT.

CDR3 sequence: CASSFSGQGSYNEQFF. For the CDR3, the DNA is TGTGCCAGCAGCTTCTCTGGACAGGGTTCCTACAATGAGCAGTTCTTC. This chain joins TRBV5-6 and TRBJ2-1, with 8 bases lining up with TRBD1. Germline V CDR1 and CDR2: SGHDT, YYEEEE. V dropped 2 bases and J dropped 1; count of bases not matched to a gene: 5. The CDR3 consists of 16 residues.

The count of this clone is one. This rearrangement joins TRBV5-4 to TRBJ2-1, with D unresolved. CDR3 length: 15 residues. V was clipped by 0 bases and J by 3 bases, with 10 bases between them. CDR1 and CDR2 from the germline V gene are SGHNT and YYREEE (reference sequence). This CDR3 is CASSLDLNGYNEQFF. In DNA form, the CDR3 reads TGTGCCAGCAGCTTGGATTTAAACGGCTACAATGAGCAGTTCTTC.

The J gene is TRBJ1-1, the V gene TRBV15, with D maybe TRBD1 (6 bases). Deletions cut 3 bases from V and 8 bases from J, with 7 bases between. The length of the CDR3 is 11 residues. Germline V gives CDR1 LNHNV, CDR2 YYDKDF (reference sequence). The CDR3 DNA sequence: TGTGCCACCAGCAGCCAGGGGGAAGCTTTCTTT. Protein sequence: CATSSQGEAFF. The variable domain in full, with the rest retrieved from reference TRBV15 and TRBJ1-1, is DAMVIQNPRYQVTQFGKPVTLSCSQTLNHNVMYWYQQKSSQAPKLLFHYYDKDFNNEADTPDNFQSRRPNTSFCFLDIRSPGLGDTAMYLCATSSQGEAFFGQGTRLTVV.

This chain uses TRBV9 with TRBJ1-1; D might be TRBD1 (6 bases). Germline V lookup: CDR1 SGDLS, CDR2 YYNGEE. This CDR3 has 14 residues. The V end was cut by 3 bases, the J end by 6 bases, with 15 bases between. CDR3 nucleotide sequence: TGTGCCAGCAGCGCAGATCAGGGGATAGCTGAAGCTTTCTTT. This gives the protein CASSADQGIAEAFF. The variable domain in full, completed from reference TRBV9 and TRBJ1-1, reads DSGVTQTPKHLITATGQRVTLRCSPRSGDLSVYWYQQSLDQGLQFLIQYYNGEERAKGNILERFSAQQFPDLHSELNLSSLELGDSALYFCASSADQGIAEAFFGQGTRLTVV.

Written as DNA, the CDR3 is TGTGCCAGCAGTGAACTGGGACAGGGGAACGATGGCTACACCTTC. Translating it yields CASSELGQGNDGYTF. V gene TRBV2 combines with J gene TRBJ1-2, with 10 bases lining up with TRBD1. Trimming took 2 bases from V and 6 from J; bases not matched to a gene: 6. CDR1 is SNHLY and CDR2 is FYNNEI in the germline V gene. The CDR3 loop spans 15 amino acids.

The chain links TRBV7-9 to TRBJ2-5, with 8 bases identical to TRBD2. The length of the CDR3 is 15 residues. The V gene's germline CDR1 is SEHNR and CDR2 FQNEAQ (reference sequence). Trimming took 2 bases from V and 2 from J; bases not matched to a gene: 4. The CDR3 loop is CASSLLAGGQETQYF. The CDR3, as DNA: TGTGCCAGCAGCTTATTGGCGGGGGGTCAAGAGACCCAGTACTTC.

The CDR3 DNA follows: TGTGCCAGCAGCTACGACAGGGGCTCAGATGAAGCTTTCTTT. This gives the protein CASSYDRGSDEAFF. The chain joins TRBV7-3 to TRBJ1-1; 8 bases agree with TRBD1. The V segment lost 4 bases and the J segment 7 bases; nucleotides outside the gene matches: 8. The CDR3 has 14 amino acids. From germline, CDR1 is SGHTA and CDR2 FQGTGA.

V usage is TRBV5-1 and J usage is TRBJ1-5; a possible D gene is TRBD1 (6 bases). CDR3 length: 15 amino acids. Trimming cost V 4 bases and J 1 base, with 12 bases left between them. CDR1 is SGHRS, CDR2 YFSETQ, per germline. CDR3 loop: CASSPTGSSNQPQHF. Here the CDR3 DNA reads TGCGCCAGCAGCCCCACAGGGTCCAGCAATCAGCCCCAGCATTTT.

This sequence joins TRBV3-1 (or the pseudogene TRBV3-2) and TRBJ1-2, with D possibly matching TRBD1 (5 bases). The CDR3 runs to 13 residues. Trimming pared 4 bases from V and 7 bases from J, leaving 13 bases between. Germline loops: CDR1 LGHDT, CDR2 YNNKEL (reference sequence). The CDR3 DNA follows: TGTGCCAGCAGCCTCGGGACTTATGGTGGCTACACCTTC. It codes for CASSLGTYGGYTF.

The CDR3 region is CASSVEVGSSYEQYF. For the CDR3, the DNA is TGTGCCAGCAGCGTAGAAGTCGGTAGCTCCTACGAGCAGTACTTC. The rearrangement uses TRBV9 and TRBJ2-7; D call uncertain. CDR1 and CDR2 (germline): SGDLS, YYNGEE. The CDR3 sequence is 15 residues long. The V end was cut by 0 bases, the J end by 0 bases, with 10 bases between.

This clone was seen a few times. The V call is TRBV27, the J call TRBJ1-2; TRBD1 is a possible D gene (6 bases). With 5 bases removed from V and 4 bases from J, the gap between germline ends came to 11 bases. Looked up from germline, CDR1 is MNHEY and CDR2 is SMNVEV (reference sequence). The CDR3 length is 13 residues. The CDR3 sequence is CASSAGQFYGYTF. The DNA of the CDR3 is TGTGCCAGCAGTGCCGGACAGTTCTATGGCTACACCTTC.

This clone was observed a handful of times. The chain links TRBV11-2 to TRBJ1-2; 7 bases agree with TRBD1. There are 15 residues in the CDR3. Trimming at V came to 5 bases and at J to 8 bases, leaving 14 bases not matched to a gene. Germline V CDR1 and CDR2: SGHAT, FQNNGV. CDR3 DNA: TGTGCCAGCAGCACCTGGACAGGACGAGGCGCGGGCTACACCTTC. Translation gives CASSTWTGRGAGYTF. Full variable domain (rest looked up from reference TRBV11-2 and TRBJ1-2): EAGVAQSPRYKIIEKRQSVAFWCNPISGHATLYWYQQILGQGPKLLIQFQNNGVVDDSQLPKDRFSAERLKGVDSTLKIQPAKLEDSAVYLCASSTWTGRGAGYTFGSGTRLTVV.

The V gene is TRBV11-1, the J gene TRBJ2-7; 7 bases are shared with TRBD1. V trimming: 5 bases; J trimming: 2 bases; junction bases outside the gene matches: 9. The CDR3 contains 15 residues. Germline loops: CDR1 SGHAT, CDR2 FQDESV (reference sequence). The CDR3 here is CASSPLGQAPYEQYF. CDR3 DNA sequence: TGTGCCAGCAGCCCTCTCGGACAGGCCCCCTACGAGCAGTACTTC.

V usage is TRBV12-3 or TRBV12-4 and J usage is TRBJ2-1, with 7 bases that match TRBD2. Trimming cost V 5 bases and J 9 bases; bases outside gene matches: 4. The CDR3 contains 12 residues. The CDR3 DNA sequence: TGTGCCAGCAGTCCGCCTAGCGGTGAGCAGTTCTTC. Its translation: CASSPPSGEQFF.

The rearrangement links TRBV7-2 to TRBJ2-7, with 8 positions matching TRBD1. V shed 5 bases, J shed 6 bases, and the junction held 6 bases outside the gene matches. Per germline, CDR1 SGHTA and CDR2 FQGNSA. There are 13 residues in the CDR3. CDR3 DNA: TGTGCCAGCAGCCCAGGGGGCCCTCGCGAGCAGTACTTC. As protein: CASSPGGPREQYF. The whole variable domain, filled in from reference TRBV7-2 and TRBJ2-7, reads GAGVSQSPSNKVTEKGKDVELRCDPISGHTALYWYRQSLGQGLEFLIYFQGNSAPDKSGLPSDRFSAERTGGSVSTLTIQRTQQEDSAVYLCASSPGGPREQYFGPGTRLTVT.

The chain uses TRBV9 and TRBJ1-5, with D possibly matching TRBD1 (6 bases). This CDR3 contains 14 residues. Germline V gene data show CDR1 as SGDLS and CDR2 as YYNGEE. V was shortened by 4 bases and J by 3 bases, with 11 bases between the two germline ends. CDR3 region: CASSPWTDNQPQHF. CDR3 DNA: TGTGCCAGCAGCCCTTGGACAGACAATCAGCCCCAGCATTTT.

This clone has a handful of counts. V is TRBV10-3 and J is TRBJ1-1; a weak D match, TRBD1 (5 bases). Germline V CDR1 and CDR2: ENHRY, SYGVKD. This CDR3 contains 13 residues. V lost 2 bases, J lost 5 bases, and 9 bases lay in between. CDR3 region: CAISEQQGTEAFF. The CDR3 region has the DNA TGTGCCATCAGTGAGCAGCAGGGAACTGAAGCTTTCTTT.

The chain joins TRBV27 to TRBJ2-7, with D maybe TRBD1 (6 bases). The CDR3 is made up of 13 amino acids. Trimming shortened V by 2 bases and J by 2 bases, and 7 bases separated the two germline ends. Germline CDR1 MNHEY, CDR2 SMNVEV (reference sequence). CDR3 sequence: CASSLPGAYEQYF. In nucleotides, the CDR3 is TGTGCCAGCAGTTTACCAGGGGCCTACGAGCAGTACTTC.

The chain recombines TRBV4-3 with TRBJ1-6, with TRBD1 matching 8 bases. Unmatched junction bases numbered 11, after V lost 4 bases and J lost 9 bases. The length of the CDR3 is 16 residues. Germline V CDR1 and CDR2: LGHNA, YSLEER. CDR3 region: CASSPFAGQGSSPLHF. The CDR3 bases are TGCGCCAGCAGCCCGTTTGCAGGACAGGGTAGTTCACCCCTCCACTTT.

The chain combines TRBV7-2 with TRBJ2-7; a possible D gene is TRBD1 (5 bases). Trimming removed 5 bases at V and 1 base at J, with 18 bases between. The V gene's germline CDR1 is SGHTA and CDR2 FQGNSA. The CDR3 is 16 residues long. CDR3 in amino acids: CASSVSPGQGSYEQYF. The CDR3 DNA follows: TGTGCCAGCAGCGTTAGCCCCGGCCAGGGTTCCTACGAGCAGTACTTC.

This chain connects TRBV3-1 (or the pseudogene TRBV3-2) to TRBJ2-4; 10 bases fit TRBD1. The V gene end was trimmed by 4 bases and the J gene end by 9 bases; junction bases not matched to a gene: 3. Germline CDR1 reads LGHDT; CDR2 reads YNNKEL (reference sequence). The CDR3 has 13 residues. For the CDR3, the DNA is TGTGCCAGCAGCCCCAGGACAGGGGGCATTCAGTACTTC. It specifies CASSPRTGGIQYF.

This clone was detected only a few times. The V and J genes are TRBV24-1 and TRBJ2-5; D is uncertain. Trimming left V 1 base short and J 5 bases short, with 4 bases between. The CDR3 is made up of 12 amino acids. Per the germline V gene, CDR1 is KGHDR and CDR2 is SFDVKD. This chain's CDR3 is CATSDFGETQYF. The CDR3, as DNA: TGTGCCACCAGTGATTTCGGGGAGACCCAGTACTTC.

As regards this clone: This may come from a read error, since a much larger clone is one base off. The V gene is TRBV6-2 or TRBV6-3, the J gene TRBJ2-3; 9 bases agree with TRBD1. Germline V gene sequence: CDR1 MNHEY, CDR2 SVGEGT. The CDR3 sequence is 14 residues long. J was trimmed by 5 bases and V by 5 bases; bases with no gene match: 5. This CDR3 reads CASSGGQGVDTQYF. For the CDR3, the DNA is TGTGCCAGCAGTGGGGGACAGGGAGTAGATACGCAGTATTTT.

This chain connects TRBV21-1 to TRBJ2-5; the table's D call, TRBD2, has no DNA check behind it. TRBV21-1 is shown as a pseudogene. The CDR3 has 17 residues. The CDR3, as DNA: TGTGCCAGCAGCAAAGGGCCCCTCGGGGGGACAAAAGAGACCCAGTACTTC. This codes for CASSKGPLGGTKETQYF.